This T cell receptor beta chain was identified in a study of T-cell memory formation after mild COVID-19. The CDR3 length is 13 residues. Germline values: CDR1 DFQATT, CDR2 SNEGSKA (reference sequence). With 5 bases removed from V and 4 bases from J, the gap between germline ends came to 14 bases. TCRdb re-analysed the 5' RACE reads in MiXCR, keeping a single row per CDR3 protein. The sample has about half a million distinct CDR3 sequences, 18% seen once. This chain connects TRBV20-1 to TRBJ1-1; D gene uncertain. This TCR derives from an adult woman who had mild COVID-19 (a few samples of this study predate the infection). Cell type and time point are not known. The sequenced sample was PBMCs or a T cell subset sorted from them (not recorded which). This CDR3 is CSAPPQSGTEAFF. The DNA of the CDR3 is TGCAGTGCTCCCCCCCAGTCGGGCACTGAAGCTTTCTTT.